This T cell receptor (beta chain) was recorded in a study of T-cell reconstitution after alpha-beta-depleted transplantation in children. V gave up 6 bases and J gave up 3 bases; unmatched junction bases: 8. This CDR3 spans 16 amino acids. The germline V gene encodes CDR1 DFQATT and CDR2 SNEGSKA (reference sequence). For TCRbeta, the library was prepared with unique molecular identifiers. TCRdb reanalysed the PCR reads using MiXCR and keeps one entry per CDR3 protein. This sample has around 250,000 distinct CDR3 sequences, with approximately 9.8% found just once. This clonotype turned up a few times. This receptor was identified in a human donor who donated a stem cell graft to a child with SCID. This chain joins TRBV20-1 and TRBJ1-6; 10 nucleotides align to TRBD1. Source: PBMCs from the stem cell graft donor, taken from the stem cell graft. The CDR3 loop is CSAARDRGYYNSPLHF. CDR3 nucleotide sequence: TGCAGTGCGGCCCGGGACAGGGGATACTATAATTCACCCCTCCACTTT.